This T cell receptor (beta chain) was identified in a study of blood T cell repertoires in COVID-19. Using immunoSEQ multiplex PCR, the repertoire was profiled, and TCRdb retains in-frame clones only, with some absent. The sample contains just over 300,000 clones, 80% to 90% of which appear only once. The source is a young man who had recovered from COVID-19. The sample was PBMCs or T cells enriched from blood (not recorded which).

This CDR3 reads CASSPGDGTEYNEQFF. In nucleotides, the CDR3 is TGTGCCAGCAGCCCGGGTGACGGGACAGAATACAATGAGCAGTTCTTC. The chain couples TRBV5-6 to TRBJ2-1; 7 nucleotides match TRBD1. This CDR3 contains 16 residues. V trimming: 4 bases; J trimming: 4 bases; junction bases outside the gene matches: 11. Germline V lookup: CDR1 SGHDT, CDR2 YYEEEE.